The next 20 T cell receptor beta chains were all read from a single sample in a study of human T cells and chemical hapten exposure. Sample time point: patch test 3, about 24 weeks after DPC sensitization. Treatment denoted: therapeutic diphenylcyclopropenone sensitization with weekly scalp DPC. TCRdb called the RACE reads again in MiXCR, with one record for every CDR3 protein. The sample includes 150,000 to 200,000 distinct CDR3 sequences, about 22% seen only once; the top ten take about 2.3%. The sample consisted of whole blood, taken in connection with sensitization to the hapten diphenylcyclopropenone (DPC). The receptors stem from a woman aged 40-49 years with alopecia areata. Some clones in this sample may be carry-over from other donors' samples.

Only a few counts were recorded for this clonotype. This chain joins TRBV5-4 and TRBJ1-2, with D possibly TRBD1 on 5 matching bases. The germline V and J ends were trimmed by 0 bases and 6 bases, with 12 bases remaining between them. Germline values: CDR1 SGHNT, CDR2 YYREEE (reference sequence). The CDR3 loop spans 14 amino acids. In DNA form, the CDR3 reads TGTGCCAGCAGCTTGGGGGCCAGGGAGGATGGCTACACCTTC. It encodes CASSLGAREDGYTF. The full variable domain, completed using reference TRBV5-4 and TRBJ1-2, is ETGVTQSPTHLIKTRGQQVTLRCSSQSGHNTVSWYQQALGQGPQFIFQYYREEENGRGNFPPRFSGLQFPNYSSELNVNALELDDSALYLCASSLGAREDGYTFGSGTRLTVV.

The chain employs TRBV20-1 and TRBJ2-5, with no clear D. Germline CDR1 reads DFQATT; CDR2 reads SNEGSKA (reference sequence). This CDR3 spans 11 amino acids. Trimming took 7 bases from V and 13 from J, leaving 19 bases between them. DNA for the CDR3: TGCAGTGGTTATTCCGGACGCAGAGGGTACTTC. It encodes CSGYSGRRGYF.

This clonotype has a count of ten or more. The chain combines TRBV27 with TRBJ2-4; the match to TRBD1 covers 7 bases. The CDR3 has 18 residues. The ends lost 0 bases at V and 2 bases at J; junction bases unmatched: 10. The germline V gene has CDR1 MNHEY and CDR2 SMNVEV (reference sequence). The CDR3 reads CASSLSGQARVSKNIQYF. CDR3 coding DNA: TGTGCCAGCAGTTTATCCGGACAGGCCCGTGTGTCCAAAAACATTCAGTACTTC.

The chain carries TRBV4-2 and TRBJ2-7, with 11 bases lining up with TRBD2. From germline, CDR1 is LGHNA and CDR2 YNFKEQ. The CDR3 extends over 17 amino acids. V was pared by 1 base and J by 2 bases, with 7 bases of the junction left unmatched. CDR3 sequence (DNA): TGTGCCAGCAGCCAAGCGACTAGCGGGAATCGACCCTACGAGCAGTACTTC. Its translation is CASSQATSGNRPYEQYF.

This clonotype was found many times. This rearrangement joins TRBV7-2 to TRBJ2-3; D is tentatively TRBD1 or TRBD2 (6 bases each). Germline V CDR1 and CDR2: SGHTA, FQGNSA. The V gene lost 1 base and the J gene lost 4 bases, with 15 bases spanning the gap. The CDR3 length is 16 residues. The DNA for the CDR3 is TGTGCCAGCAGCTTAGGGGCGGCCGGGGGCCCAGATACGCAGTATTTT. Translation: CASSLGAAGGPDTQYF.

The chain carries TRBV6-5 and TRBJ2-3; 13 nucleotides line up with TRBD2. The junction had 6 bases not matched to a gene; V was cut back by 5 bases and J by 4 bases. From germline, CDR1 is MNHEY and CDR2 SVGAGI. The CDR3 runs 16 residues. This CDR3 reads CASSRPTSGRSDTQYF. In DNA form, the CDR3 reads TGTGCCAGCAGTCGTCCGACTAGCGGGAGGTCAGATACGCAGTATTTT.

A single count supports this clonotype. V is TRBV15 and J is TRBJ2-7, with D unclear. CDR3 length: 14 amino acids. Per the germline V gene, CDR1 is LNHNV and CDR2 is YYDKDF (reference sequence). V was cut by 1 base and J by 5 bases, with 12 bases left in between. The chain's CDR3 is CATSRAPPLHEQYF. The CDR3 DNA reads as TGTGCCACCAGCAGAGCACCTCCCCTCCACGAGCAGTACTTC.

This chain joins TRBV7-2 and TRBJ2-3, with 7 bases that match TRBD1. Trimming at V came to 1 base and at J to 1 base, leaving 2 bases not matched to a gene. Germline V gene data show CDR1 as SGHTA and CDR2 as FQGNSA. The CDR3 loop spans 15 amino acids. The CDR3 here is CASSLVDRRTDTQYF. CDR3 nucleotides: TGTGCCAGCAGCTTAGTGGACAGGCGCACAGATACGCAGTATTTT.

This clonotype has a count of ten or more. V usage is TRBV20-1 and J usage is TRBJ2-7; D unresolved. V lost 5 bases and J 4 bases, leaving 12 bases between the germline ends. Germline assignment: CDR1 DFQATT and CDR2 SNEGSKA (reference sequence). This CDR3 has 12 residues. CDR3 sequence: CSAVQSGYEQYF. As DNA, the CDR3 is TGCAGTGCTGTCCAATCAGGATACGAGCAGTACTTC.

The CDR3 is CASRLDRINNEQFF. CDR3 DNA sequence: TGTGCCAGCCGGTTGGATAGGATCAACAATGAGCAGTTCTTC. V gene TRBV6-6 combines with J gene TRBJ2-1; D remains unclear. Germline V gene lookup returns CDR1 MNHNY and CDR2 SVGAGI (reference sequence). V was cut by 8 bases and J by 5 bases, with 16 bases left in between. This CDR3 spans 14 amino acids.

This clonotype was seen a few times. This chain connects TRBV10-3 to TRBJ1-1; 8 nucleotides align to TRBD1. Germline-derived CDR1 and CDR2 are ENHRY and SYGVKD. After removal of 2 bases from V and 2 bases from J, the junction contained 7 bases not matched to a gene. CDR3 length: 16 residues. As DNA, the CDR3 is TGTGCCATCAGTGAGGGGCAGGGGGCCGGTAACACTGAAGCTTTCTTT. Its protein is CAISEGQGAGNTEAFF.

The chain uses TRBV7-2 and TRBJ2-3; TRBD1 agrees at 7 bases. Trimming at V came to 0 bases and at J to 0 bases, leaving 3 bases not matched to a gene. Germline values: CDR1 SGHTA, CDR2 FQGNSA. This CDR3 has 16 residues. The CDR3 DNA sequence: TGTGCCAGCAGCTTAGCAGGGGGCCGGAGCACAGATACGCAGTATTTT. Protein product: CASSLAGGRSTDTQYF.

This clonotype was observed a single time. The chain has TRBV12-3 or TRBV12-4 and TRBJ1-1; D perhaps matches TRBD1 (6 bases). Trimming pared 6 bases from V and 2 bases from J, leaving 13 bases between. The CDR3 loop spans 14 amino acids. CDR3 amino acids: CASSRDRTNTEAFF. DNA for the CDR3: TGTGCCAGCAGCCGAGACAGGACAAACACTGAAGCTTTCTTT.

The chain is built from TRBV7-9 and TRBJ2-3, with D maybe TRBD2 (6 bases). The V gene lost 4 bases and the J gene lost 6 bases, with 14 bases spanning the gap. CDR1 SEHNR and CDR2 FQNEAQ come from the germline V gene (reference sequence). The CDR3 is made up of 14 amino acids. Written as DNA, the CDR3 is TGTGCCAGCAGCTCCTGGACTAAAGGGGATACGCAGTATTTT. It codes for CASSSWTKGDTQYF.

The V call is TRBV2, the J call TRBJ2-5; 8 nucleotides align to TRBD2. Per germline, CDR1 SNHLY and CDR2 FYNNEI. The CDR3 runs 16 residues. Trimming took 6 bases from V and 5 from J; bases not matched to a gene: 14. The CDR3 protein is CASRGSGGSPKETQYF. For the CDR3, the DNA is TGTGCCAGCAGGGGAAGCGGGGGCTCCCCGAAGGAGACCCAGTACTTC.

This clonotype turned up a few times. V and J are TRBV28 and TRBJ2-1; D not resolved. Trimming took off 6 bases at V and 9 bases at J, with 9 bases between the two ends. The CDR3 runs 11 residues. Germline loops: CDR1 MDHEN, CDR2 SYDVKM. CDR3 nucleotide sequence: TGTGCCAGCAGCCCCCGGGCTGAGCAGTTCTTC. This translates into CASSPRAEQFF.

This clonotype has a handful of counts. As DNA, the CDR3 is TGCGCCAGCAGCCAAGATTCGGGACAGGGCTACCAGCCCCAGCATTTT. Its translation: CASSQDSGQGYQPQHF. The chain combines TRBV4-3 with TRBJ1-5, with 9 bases matching TRBD1. After removal of 0 bases from V and 7 bases from J, the junction contained 7 bases not matched to a gene. The CDR3 consists of 16 residues. Looked up from germline, CDR1 is LGHNA and CDR2 is YSLEER.

This clonotype appeared many times. The chain couples TRBV7-8 to TRBJ2-1; the D call may be TRBD1 or TRBD2 (5 bases each). Germline CDR1 is SGHVS and CDR2 is FQNEAQ. V was cut by 6 bases and J by 8 bases, with 14 bases left in between. The CDR3 has 13 residues. The CDR3 spells CASSRGERHEQFF. For the CDR3, the DNA is TGTGCCAGCAGTCGAGGGGAACGGCATGAGCAGTTCTTC.

This clonotype has only a few counts. This chain uses TRBV12-3 or TRBV12-4 with TRBJ1-3; 7 bases are a match to TRBD1. This CDR3 region has 17 residues. V was clipped by 6 bases and J by 0 bases; unmatched bases: 11. This CDR3 reads CASSLLGTARSGNTIYF. CDR3 sequence (DNA): TGTGCCAGCAGCCTACTTGGGACAGCACGCTCTGGAAACACCATATATTTT.

This clonotype was seen a few times. The chain is built from TRBV2 and TRBJ2-1; TRBD2 aligns across 10 bases. With 10 bases clipped from V and 5 bases from J, the junction kept 8 bases outside the gene matches. Per germline, CDR1 SNHLY and CDR2 FYNNEI. The CDR3 spans 14 residues. CDR3 amino acids: CATALSGRNNEQFF. CDR3 sequence (DNA): TGTGCCACCGCCCTTAGCGGGAGGAACAATGAGCAGTTCTTC.